A selection of T cell receptor beta chains follows, all from one sample in a study of shared clonotypes between healthy human individuals. The assay was immunoSEQ multiplex PCR, and TCRdb's table has in-frame clones only and misses some. This sample has millions of clones, with roughly 95% found just once. The sequenced sample consisted of naive CD8+ T cells sorted from blood. All receptors come from a man between 18 and 35 years old in good health. The CDR3 runs from the conserved cysteine through the conserved F or W. Each record gives: clone size, D gene, V gene, J gene, CDR3 protein, CDR3 DNA. A D gene is named only where the DNA matches it firmly. A row's size may be missing; if present it is once, few, many or a size class.

size: NA; D: NA; V: TRBV2; J: TRBJ2-1; CDR3: CASTPGQGSLNEQFF; DNA: TGTGCCAGCACGCCGGGACAAGGATCCCTCAATGAGCAGTTCTTC
size: NA; D: TRBD2; V: TRBV10-3; J: TRBJ2-7; CDR3: CAISESLAGLSYEQYF; DNA: TGTGCCATCAGTGAGTCGCTAGCGGGCCTCTCCTACGAGCAGTACTTC
size: NA; D: TRBD1; V: TRBV6-5; J: TRBJ2-7; CDR3: CASSPDRVLENEQYF; DNA: TGTGCCAGCAGCCCCGACAGGGTACTTGAGAACGAGCAGTACTTC
size: NA; D: NA; V: TRBV7-9; J: TRBJ1-2; CDR3: CASSGGGLGYTF; DNA: TGTGCCAGCAGCGGAGGAGGGCTTGGCTACACCTTC
size: NA; D: TRBD1; V: TRBV19; J: TRBJ1-5; CDR3: CASSTPPDRGFGGPQHF; DNA: TGTGCCAGTAGTACACCCCCGGACAGGGGGTTTGGGGGGCCCCAGCATTTT
size: NA; D: NA; V: TRBV18; J: TRBJ1-5; CDR3: CASSPQGNQPQHF; DNA: TGTGCCAGCTCACCCCAGGGTAATCAGCCCCAGCATTTT
size: NA; D: NA; V: TRBV4-1; J: TRBJ2-5; CDR3: CASSHQHPQETQYF; DNA: TGCGCCAGCAGCCACCAACACCCCCAAGAGACCCAGTACTTC
size: once; D: NA; V: TRBV15; J: TRBJ1-2; CDR3: CATSRDMGNDGYTF; DNA: TGTGCCACCAGCAGAGATATGGGTAACGATGGCTACACCTTC
size: NA; D: TRBD2; V: TRBV5-6; J: TRBJ2-7; CDR3: CASSLGEGLPYEQYF; DNA: TGTGCCAGCAGCTTGGGGGAGGGGTTGCCCTACGAGCAGTACTTC
size: NA; D: TRBD2; V: TRBV2; J: TRBJ2-1; CDR3: CASSPREDEQFF; DNA: TGTGCCAGCAGTCCTCGGGAGGATGAGCAGTTCTTC
size: NA; D: NA; V: TRBV5-4; J: TRBJ1-1; CDR3: CASSHLDLTEAFF; DNA: TGTGCCAGCAGCCACTTGGACCTCACTGAAGCTTTCTTT
size: NA; D: NA; V: TRBV5-1; J: TRBJ2-1; CDR3: CASNSHRGRYNEQFF; DNA: TGCGCCAGCAACTCCCATCGGGGGCGATACAATGAGCAGTTCTTC
size: NA; D: TRBD2; V: TRBV5-1; J: TRBJ2-5; CDR3: CASSWSLAGGLETQYF; DNA: TGCGCCAGCAGCTGGTCTCTAGCGGGGGGTCTTGAGACCCAGTACTTC
size: NA; D: NA; V: TRBV7-8; J: TRBJ1-1; CDR3: CASSPQVNTEAFF; DNA: TGTGCCAGCAGCCCACAGGTGAACACTGAAGCTTTCTTT
size: NA; D: TRBD2; V: TRBV7-9; J: TRBJ2-1; CDR3: CASSPGLAGDNEQFF; DNA: TGTGCCAGCAGCCCGGGACTAGCGGGGGACAATGAGCAGTTCTTC
size: NA; D: NA; V: TRBV12-5; J: TRBJ1-1; CDR3: CASGAPSGRWEAFF; DNA: TGTGCTAGTGGTGCCCCCTCAGGGCGGTGGGAAGCTTTCTTT
size: NA; D: NA; V: TRBV27; J: TRBJ1-5; CDR3: CASSPGAGDQPQHF; DNA: TGTGCCAGCAGCCCCGGTGCGGGGGATCAGCCCCAGCATTTT
size: NA; D: NA; V: TRBV13; J: TRBJ2-7; CDR3: CASSLGNPGLPSYEQYF; DNA: TGTGCCAGCAGCTTAGGTAATCCGGGCCTCCCGTCCTACGAGCAGTACTTC
size: once; D: NA; V: TRBV2; J: TRBJ1-1; CDR3: CASTPGGLNTEAFF; DNA: TGTGCCAGCACCCCTGGGGGGCTGAACACTGAAGCTTTCTTT
size: NA; D: NA; V: TRBV11-2; J: TRBJ2-5; CDR3: CASRGGLWQETQYF; DNA: TGTGCCAGCAGAGGGGGACTATGGCAAGAGACCCAGTACTTC
size: few; D: NA; V: TRBV19; J: TRBJ1-2; CDR3: CASSLGDYGYTF; DNA: TGTGCCAGTAGCCTGGGAGACTATGGCTACACCTTC
size: NA; D: TRBD2; V: TRBV27; J: TRBJ2-1; CDR3: CASSSPSTSGGRNEQFF; DNA: TGTGCCAGCAGTTCCCCAAGCACTAGCGGGGGGAGGAATGAGCAGTTCTTC
size: NA; D: TRBD1; V: TRBV11-2; J: TRBJ2-7; CDR3: CASSQNPGTGGYEQYF; DNA: TGTGCCAGCAGCCAAAACCCCGGGACAGGGGGTTACGAGCAGTACTTC
size: NA; D: NA; V: TRBV27; J: TRBJ2-5; CDR3: CASSPLAGGTQYF; DNA: TGTGCCAGCAGTCCTCTGGCTGGTGGAACCCAGTACTTC
size: NA; D: NA; V: TRBV6-6; J: TRBJ2-7; CDR3: CASSYDVASDEQYF; DNA: TGTGCCAGCAGTTACGATGTCGCCTCGGACGAGCAGTACTTC
size: NA; D: TRBD1; V: TRBV30; J: TRBJ2-5; CDR3: CAWAKQGFETQYF; DNA: TGTGCCTGGGCTAAACAGGGGTTTGAGACCCAGTACTTC
size: NA; D: NA; V: TRBV19; J: TRBJ1-5; CDR3: CASSIAGAPQPQHF; DNA: TGTGCCAGTAGTATAGCGGGGGCTCCTCAGCCCCAGCATTTT
size: NA; D: NA; V: TRBV5-4; J: TRBJ1-2; CDR3: CASSLVGGAGDGYTF; DNA: TGTGCCAGCAGCTTGGTGGGGGGCGCTGGAGATGGCTACACCTTC
size: NA; D: TRBD2; V: TRBV9; J: TRBJ2-2; CDR3: CASSDGTSGGVTGELFF; DNA: TGTGCCAGCAGCGACGGGACTAGCGGGGGGGTCACCGGGGAGCTGTTTTTT
size: few; D: TRBD2; V: TRBV4-1; J: TRBJ2-1; CDR3: CASSRAGGAYNEQFF; DNA: TGCGCCAGCAGCAGAGCGGGGGGGGCCTACAATGAGCAGTTCTTC
size: NA; D: NA; V: TRBV4-3; J: TRBJ2-1; CDR3: CASSQVEGDSEQFF; DNA: TGCGCCAGCAGCCAAGTGGAGGGGGACAGTGAGCAGTTCTTC
size: NA; D: TRBD1; V: TRBV11-1; J: TRBJ2-3; CDR3: CASSPTGADTQYF; DNA: TGTGCCAGCAGCCCGACAGGGGCCGATACGCAGTATTTT
size: NA; D: TRBD1; V: TRBV4-1; J: TRBJ1-2; CDR3: CASSQAGQGGYGYTF; DNA: TGCGCCAGCAGCCAAGCTGGACAGGGAGGTTATGGCTACACCTTC
size: NA; D: TRBD1; V: TRBV10-3; J: TRBJ2-3; CDR3: CAISEKTGGWGTDTQYF; DNA: TGTGCCATCAGTGAGAAGACAGGGGGTTGGGGCACAGATACGCAGTATTTT
size: NA; D: TRBD2; V: TRBV7-3; J: TRBJ2-1; CDR3: CASSLTPTSGHNEQFF; DNA: TGTGCCAGCAGCTTAACCCCCACTAGCGGTCACAATGAGCAGTTCTTC
size: NA; D: NA; V: TRBV14; J: TRBJ2-3; CDR3: CASSQDQARTDTQYF; DNA: TGTGCCAGCAGCCAAGACCAAGCCCGCACAGATACGCAGTATTTT
size: NA; D: NA; V: TRBV5-1; J: TRBJ2-7; CDR3: CASSFSLGPLYEQYF; DNA: TGCGCCAGCAGCTTCTCACTCGGGCCCCTTTACGAGCAGTACTTC
size: NA; D: NA; V: TRBV28; J: TRBJ1-1; CDR3: CASSFPRVSRGTEAFF; DNA: TGTGCCAGCAGTTTCCCCCGGGTCAGTCGGGGGACTGAAGCTTTCTTT
size: NA; D: NA; V: TRBV7-8; J: TRBJ2-2; CDR3: CASSLAPPTGELFF; DNA: TGTGCCAGCAGCTTAGCTCCACCCACCGGGGAGCTGTTTTTT
size: NA; D: NA; V: TRBV4-1; J: TRBJ2-2; CDR3: CASSQEGFDTGELFF; DNA: TGCGCCAGCAGCCAAGAGGGGTTCGACACCGGGGAGCTGTTTTTT
size: NA; D: TRBD1; V: TRBV7-6; J: TRBJ1-6; CDR3: CASSRDRGWALHF; DNA: TGTGCCAGCAGCCGTGACAGGGGCTGGGCCCTCCACTTT
size: NA; D: NA; V: TRBV27; J: TRBJ2-3; CDR3: CASSLLGASADTQYF; DNA: TGTGCCAGCAGTTTACTGGGGGCTAGCGCAGATACGCAGTATTTT
size: NA; D: NA; V: TRBV7-9; J: TRBJ1-1; CDR3: CASSLELQVTEAFF; DNA: TGTGCCAGCAGCTTGGAATTACAGGTAACTGAAGCTTTCTTT
size: once; D: NA; V: TRBV29-1; J: TRBJ2-7; CDR3: CSVVQVDEQYF; DNA: TGCAGCGTTGTCCAGGTTGACGAGCAGTACTTC
size: NA; D: TRBD2; V: TRBV7-9; J: TRBJ2-7; CDR3: CASSPSPGSLAGLSYEQYF; DNA: TGTGCCAGCAGCCCCTCGCCAGGGTCTCTAGCGGGGCTCTCCTACGAGCAGTACTTC